This passage covers 26 T cell receptor beta chains from one sample sequenced in a study of tumor-infiltrating lymphocytes in primary liver carcinoma. TCR beta cDNA came from around 500 ng total RNA, primed with a constant-region primer. Libraries for TCR beta were built through three nested multiplex PCR rounds, which together made up a slightly modified ARM-PCR procedure. Forward primers for TRBV1-TRBV30 and a C-beta reverse primer served the first two PCR rounds, at roughly 10 cycles each. MiXCR, applied by TCRdb to the multiplex PCR reads, yields one record per CDR3 protein. The data hold roughly 70,000 distinct CDR3 sequences, with about three quarters observed a single time. Both RNA and DNA were isolated together from about 21-30 mg of bulk tissue that had not been sorted. The sample was liver tumor tissue from sampling region 4. As for subset: tumor region T4, right-lateral pole. The receptors here all came from a man aged 40-49 years with primary liver carcinoma and hepatitis B virus infection.

Details on this clonotype: The final CDR3 position lacks the conserved phenylalanine or tryptophan, pointing to a likely read error. This sequence joins TRBV6-5 and TRBJ2-6, with D unresolved. V lost 0 bases to trimming and J lost 2 bases, with 8 bases between them. From germline, CDR1 is MNHEY and CDR2 SVGAGI. CDR3 length: 16 residues. This chain's CDR3 is CASSYSPMAGANVLTL. The CDR3, as DNA: TGTGCCAGCAGTTACTCGCCAATGGCTGGGGCCAACGTCCTGACTTTA.

This chain links TRBV12-3 or TRBV12-4 with TRBJ2-1; D is uncertain. The CDR3 consists of 13 residues. Trimming took off 9 bases at V and 3 bases at J, with 12 bases between the two ends. The CDR3 DNA follows: TGTGCCAGTGAACCGTGTGGCTACAATGAGCAGTTCTTC. Residues: CASEPCGYNEQFF.

In DNA, the CDR3 is TGTGCCAGCAGCTTGACTTACGGGACAGATACGCAGTATTTT. Its protein product is CASSLTYGTDTQYF. V gene TRBV5-5 combines with J gene TRBJ2-3; D not resolved. The germline CDR1 and CDR2 sequences are SGHKS and YYEKEE (reference sequence). The CDR3 length is 14 residues. The V and J ends lost 1 base and 3 bases respectively, with 9 bases between them.

With respect to this clonotype: A read error may account for a junction end that differs from germline. As DNA, the CDR3 is TGTGCCAGCAGCGTAGCTACAGTGGGATGGGAGACTCAGTACTTC. Translated, it gives CASSVATVGWETQYF. This chain links TRBV9 with TRBJ2-5; a weak D match, TRBD2 (5 bases). Germline CDR1 and CDR2: SGDLS and YYNGEE. This CDR3 region has 15 residues.

This clonotype was counted ten times or more. This rearrangement joins TRBV12-3 or TRBV12-4 to TRBJ2-7; TRBD2 matches at 14 bases. The CDR3 length is 18 residues. The junction had 9 bases not matched to a gene; V was cut back by 4 bases and J by 1 base. CDR3 sequence reads: CASSSWTSGRFPSYEQYF. The CDR3 nucleotides are TGTGCCAGCAGTTCCTGGACTAGCGGGAGGTTTCCATCCTACGAGCAGTACTTC.

Details on this clonotype: This may be a read error, as it is one base from a much larger clone. V and J are TRBV2 and TRBJ2-7, with D possibly matching TRBD1 (5 bases). The CDR3 loop spans 13 amino acids. Trimming stripped 7 bases from V and 4 bases from J, with 14 bases between. From germline, CDR1 is SNHLY and CDR2 FYNNEI. This CDR3 is CASNTRAGYEQYF. The DNA for the CDR3 is TGTGCCAGCAACACCAGGGCAGGATACGAGCAGTACTTC.

Remarks on this clonotype: This may be a read error: a much more frequent sequence differs by one nucleotide. The chain couples TRBV6-1 to TRBJ1-2; D gene ambiguous. The germline gives CDR1 MNHNS, CDR2 SASEGT. This CDR3 has 13 amino acids. The CDR3 spells CASSDRLFYDYTF. DNA of the CDR3: TGTGCCAGCAGTGACCGACTGTTCTATGACTACACCTTC.

This clonotype came up once. Because it lacks the conserved phenylalanine or tryptophan at the end, this CDR3 is likely a read error. This sequence joins TRBV5-4 and TRBJ2-5, with D perhaps matching TRBD1 (5 bases). The length of the CDR3 is 14 residues. The germline CDR1 and CDR2 sequences are SGHNT and YYREEE (reference sequence). Deletions cut 4 bases from V and 5 bases from J, with 15 bases between. Here the CDR3 reads CASSQAQVGETQYI. As DNA, the CDR3 is TGTGCCAGCAGCCAAGCACAGGTGGGGGAGACCCAGTACATC.

About this clonotype: Sequence at one end of the junction differs from germline and may be a read error. V is TRBV6-2 or TRBV6-3 and J is TRBJ2-5; D unclear. The CDR3 is 12 amino acids. Germline V gene lookup returns CDR1 MNHEY and CDR2 SVGEGT. CDR3 residues: CTSSPEEETQYF. CDR3 DNA sequence: TGTACCAGCAGCCCAGAAGAAGAGACCCAGTACTTT.

V gene TRBV13 combines with J gene TRBJ2-2; D is unclear. This CDR3 contains 13 residues. V was pared by 6 bases and J by 11 bases, with 16 bases between. Germline V lookup: CDR1 PRHDT, CDR2 FYEKMQ (reference sequence). CDR3 protein: CASSRLGTDELFF. DNA of the CDR3: TGTGCCAGCAGTCGCCTAGGAACCGATGAGCTGTTTTTT.

On this clonotype itself: This clone may be a read error of a much larger clone one base away. The chain carries TRBV4-1 and TRBJ1-2; D unresolved. The CDR3 runs to 14 residues. Per germline, CDR1 MGHRA and CDR2 YSYEKL. Trimming pared 1 base from V and 5 bases from J, leaving 11 bases between. This CDR3 reads CASSQVSKSYGYTF. DNA of the CDR3: TGCGCCAGCAGCCAAGTTTCGAAGTCTTATGGCTACACCTTC.

This clonotype has just one count. This may stem from a read error, because a much larger clone lies one nucleotide away. The chain is built from TRBV13 and TRBJ1-3; D gene ambiguous. The CDR3 is 15 amino acids. Germline V gene lookup returns CDR1 PRHDT and CDR2 FYEKMQ (reference sequence). CDR3 amino acids: CASSLARSSGNIIYF. In DNA, the CDR3 is TGTGCCAGCAGCTTAGCCCGGTCGTCTGGAAACATCATATATTTT.

Notes on this clonotype: One junction end disagrees with the germline gene, perhaps due to a read error. In DNA form, the CDR3 reads TGCAGCGTCCCCGGTCCGGGACCCACCTGGGAGCTGTTTTTT. Translation gives CSVPGPGPTWELFF. This rearrangement joins TRBV29-1 to TRBJ2-2, with D perhaps being TRBD1 or TRBD2 (5 bases each). Per germline, CDR1 SQVTM and CDR2 ANQGSEA. The CDR3 is 14 amino acids.

A word on this clonotype: One junction end disagrees with the germline gene, perhaps due to a read error. The chain couples TRBV28 to TRBJ2-7; TRBD2 agrees at 9 bases. The V gene's germline CDR1 is MDHEN and CDR2 SYDVKM. The length of the CDR3 is 14 residues. The DNA for the CDR3 is TGTGCCAGCAGTGTCCTAGCGGGGAACTACGAGCAGTACTTT. As protein: CASSVLAGNYEQYF.

On this clonotype itself: A read error may produce the germline difference seen at one junction end. The genes are TRBV7-8 and TRBJ1-2, with TRBD1 matching 7 bases. This CDR3 has 15 amino acids. Per germline, CDR1 SGHVS and CDR2 FQNEAQ. The chain's CDR3 is CTSSPRTGGVYGYTF. CDR3 sequence (DNA): TGTACCAGCAGCCCAAGGACAGGAGGCGTTTATGGCTACACCTTC.

This clonotype has only one observation. This may come from a read error, since a much larger clone is one base off. The chain couples TRBV6-2 or TRBV6-3 to TRBJ2-2, with a tentative D call TRBD2 (5 bases). The germline V gene has CDR1 MNHEY and CDR2 SVGEGT. V was clipped by 6 bases and J by 2 bases, with 22 bases between them. CDR3 length: 18 residues. The CDR3 nucleotides read TGTGCCAGCAGCGACATAGGGATTCGACTACCCAACACCGGGGAGCTGTTTTTT. Protein sequence: CASSDIGIRLPNTGELFF.

Of note for this clonotype: At one end, the junction sequence differs from germline, possibly due to a read error. The chain's CDR3 is CASSLQYTEELFF. The CDR3 DNA sequence: TGTGCCAGCAGCTTACAATATACCGAGGAGCTGTTTTTT. The rearrangement joins TRBV11-2 to TRBJ2-2, with D unclear. Looked up from germline, CDR1 is SGHAT and CDR2 is FQNNGV. This CDR3 region has 13 residues. Looking up the rest from reference TRBV11-2 and TRBJ2-2 gives the full variable domain: EAGVAQSPRYKIIEKRQSVAFWCNPISGHATLYWYQQILGQGPKLLIQFQNNGVVDDSQLPKDRFSAERLKGVDSTLKIQPAKLEDSAVYLCASSLQYTEELFFGEGSRLTVL.

As to this clonotype: Given a much more abundant clone one base away, this may be a read error. The chain uses TRBV7-8 and TRBJ2-5; D is unresolved. CDR1 and CDR2 from the germline V gene are SGHVS and FQNEAQ. The length of the CDR3 is 13 residues. CDR3 bases: TGTGCCAGCGGCTTAGTGGTACAAGAGACCCAGTACTTC. It yields the protein CASGLVVQETQYF.

V gene TRBV4-1 combines with J gene TRBJ2-1; no clear D. CDR1 and CDR2 from the germline V gene are MGHRA and YSYEKL. Trimming removed 0 bases from V and 9 bases from J, with 21 bases in between. This CDR3 is built from 17 residues. CDR3 sequence (DNA): TGCGCCAGCAGCCAAGATCAAGGCAGGAACCCCTCTCGTGAGCAGTTCTTC. Translation: CASSQDQGRNPSREQFF.

This clonotype occurred a few times. It may be a read error: a sequence one base away is much more abundant. The J gene is TRBJ2-1, the V gene TRBV4-1; TRBD2 matches at 11 bases. The germline V gene has CDR1 MGHRA and CDR2 YSYEKL. There are 17 residues in the CDR3. Written as DNA, the CDR3 is TGCACCAGCAGCCCCAGAGGGGTAGCGGGAGGGCGTAGTGAGCAGTTCTTC. It specifies CTSSPRGVAGGRSEQFF.

Of note for this clonotype: This may stem from a read error, because a much larger clone lies one nucleotide away. V and J are TRBV5-1 and TRBJ1-1; 7 bases map to TRBD1. Germline CDR1 and CDR2: SGHRS and YFSETQ. This CDR3 has 15 amino acids. Trimming removed 2 bases from V and 4 bases from J; junction bases left unmatched: 8. The CDR3: CASSFRQGMATEAFF. The CDR3 DNA follows: TGCGCCAGCAGCTTCCGACAGGGCATGGCCACTGAAGCTTTCTTT.

The chain recombines TRBV4-2 with TRBJ1-5; D perhaps matches TRBD1 (5 bases). The germline V gene encodes CDR1 LGHNA and CDR2 YNFKEQ. V was cut by 9 bases and J by 7 bases, with 31 bases left in between. The CDR3 is 18 residues long. Here the CDR3 DNA reads TGTGCCAGGATTCAAGATAGAATTGGTGGGACCTCCAGGCAGCCCCAGCATTTT. Translating it yields CARIQDRIGGTSRQPQHF.

The V and J genes are TRBV12-3 or TRBV12-4 and TRBJ1-1, with D unresolved. The CDR3 has 12 residues. With 5 bases removed from V and 11 bases from J, the gap between germline ends came to 15 bases. Here the CDR3 DNA reads TGTGCCAGCAGTCTTGAAGGAGGCTCGGCTTTCTTT. This translates into CASSLEGGSAFF.

As regards this clonotype: A read error may produce the germline difference seen at one junction end. The chain carries TRBV7-3 and TRBJ2-7; TRBD1 might be the D (5 bases). This CDR3 comprises 12 residues. From germline, CDR1 is SGHTA and CDR2 FQGTGA. The CDR3 nucleotides are TGTGCCAGCAGCTTCAGGGTCCACGAGAAGTACTTC. Encoded protein: CASSFRVHEKYF.

This clonotype was picked up many times. The rearrangement links TRBV6-6 to TRBJ1-6; D possibly corresponds to TRBD1 (5 bases). Germline loops: CDR1 MNHNY, CDR2 SVGAGI (reference sequence). The CDR3 sequence is 13 residues long. V was trimmed by 5 bases and J by 9 bases, leaving 11 bases between them. CDR3 residues: CASSNTGISPLHF. The DNA of the CDR3 is TGTGCCAGCAGTAATACAGGAATTTCACCCCTCCACTTT.

At least ten counts were recorded for this clonotype. This sequence joins TRBV5-6 and TRBJ1-6; D might be TRBD1 (5 bases). V was shortened by 0 bases and J by 8 bases, with 12 bases between the two germline ends. The V gene's germline CDR1 is SGHDT and CDR2 YYEEEE. This CDR3 is built from 15 residues. CDR3 in DNA: TGTGCCAGCAGCTTGGCCCCCCGAGGGGATTCACCCCTCCACTTT. This gives the protein CASSLAPRGDSPLHF.